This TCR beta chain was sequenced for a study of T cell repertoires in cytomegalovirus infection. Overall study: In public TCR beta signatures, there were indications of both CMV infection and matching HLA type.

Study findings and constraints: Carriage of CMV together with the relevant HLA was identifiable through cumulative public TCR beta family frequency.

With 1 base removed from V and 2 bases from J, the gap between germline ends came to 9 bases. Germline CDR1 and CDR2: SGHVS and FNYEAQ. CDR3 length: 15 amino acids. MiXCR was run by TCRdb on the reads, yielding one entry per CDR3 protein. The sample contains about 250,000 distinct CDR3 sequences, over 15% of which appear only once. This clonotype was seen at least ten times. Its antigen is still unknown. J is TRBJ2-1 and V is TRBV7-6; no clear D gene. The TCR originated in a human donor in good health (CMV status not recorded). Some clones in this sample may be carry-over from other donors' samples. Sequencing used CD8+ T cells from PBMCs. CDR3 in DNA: TGTGCCAGCAGCTTAGGAGGATACCCCTACAATGAGCAGTTCTTC. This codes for CASSLGGYPYNEQFF. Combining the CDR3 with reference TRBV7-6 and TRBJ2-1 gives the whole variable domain GAGVSQSPRYKVTKRGQDVALRCDPISGHVSLYWYRQALGQGPEFLTYFNYEAQQDKSGLPNDRFSAERPEGSISTLTIQRTEQRDSAMYRCASSLGGYPYNEQFFGPGTRLTVL.